This T cell receptor beta chain was obtained from a study of T cell responses to AZD1222 COVID-19 vaccine. Study-level results: Unmutated variant regions are reportedly the target of nearly half of TCRs that are spike-specific. Repertoire sampling occurred only after the peak T cell response. Most donors were white British and more were female, and clonal diversity was possibly underestimated.

Some clones are missing from TCRdb's copy, which holds only in-frame ones; the method was immunoSEQ multiplex PCR. Of under 150,000 clones listed, about 90% are singletons. Remarks on this clone: Antigen specificity is unknown.

Trimming removed 1 base from V and 6 bases from J, with 7 bases in between. The CDR3 length is 13 residues. Germline V gives CDR1 MNHEY, CDR2 SMNVEV (reference sequence). V gene TRBV27 combines with J gene TRBJ2-1; D is unclear. Specimen: peripheral blood, collected on day 0 of AZD1222 vaccination. The TCR was taken from an adult in good health. The CDR3 DNA sequence: TGTGCCAGCAGTTTATTTAGCCCCAATGAGCAGTTCTTC. As protein: CASSLFSPNEQFF.